The sequence of this T cell receptor (beta chain) was determined in a study of long-term antiretroviral therapy in people with HIV. Trimming took 5 bases from V and 4 from J, leaving 11 bases between them. Germline-derived CDR1 and CDR2 are SGHTA and FQGNSA. The CDR3 has 13 amino acids. Running of the v3.0 immunoSEQ assay took place at survey level. Sequencing used immunoSEQ multiplex PCR; TCRdb keeps in-frame clones, though not all of them. Found here are 20,000 to 30,000 clones, approximately 86% of them singletons; the top ten hold approximately 4.6%. Cryopreserved PBMC, at roughly 0.95-11 million per sample, were present before DNA extraction. Only one count was recorded for this clone.

The sequence derives from a man aged 40-55 years with HIV. Here the sequenced sample was unsorted PBMCs, taken roughly 2.7 years after starting antiretroviral therapy. V gene TRBV7-2 combines with J gene TRBJ1-2, with D unresolved. CDR3: CASSRNRPYGYTF. CDR3 in DNA: TGTGCCAGCAGCCGCAACCGGCCCTATGGCTACACCTTC. Drawing the rest from reference TRBV7-2 and TRBJ1-2, the complete variable domain is GAGVSQSPSNKVTEKGKDVELRCDPISGHTALYWYRQSLGQGLEFLIYFQGNSAPDKSGLPSDRFSAERTGGSVSTLTIQRTQQEDSAVYLCASSRNRPYGYTFGSGTRLTVV.